This T cell receptor (beta chain) was profiled in a study of blood T cell repertoires in COVID-19. Study as a whole: Samples came from the United States, Italy and Spain, spanning acute and convalescent COVID-19. In each case, the material was cDNA or gDNA derived from T cells, B-cell-depleted T cells, or PBMCs.

A few counts support this clone. The CDR3 covers 15 residues. Trimming stripped 10 bases from V and 9 bases from J, with 27 bases between. Looked up from germline, CDR1 is MDHEN and CDR2 is SYDVKM. Per the study methods: Estimation of nucleated cell counts relied on the amplification of reference gene primers. Sequencing used immunoSEQ multiplex PCR; TCRdb keeps in-frame clones, though not all of them. The DNA gave D and trimming, while V, J and clone size come from that table. The sample has about 250,000 clones; about nine tenths are singletons. This chain connects TRBV28 to TRBJ1-1; perhaps TRBD1 as D (5 bases). The origin of this receptor is a woman between 40 and 50 years old who had recovered from COVID-19. What was sequenced was peripheral blood. The CDR3 spells CATQPMAITGMKAFF. Written as DNA, the CDR3 is TGTGCCACCCAACCGATGGCCATCACAGGTATGAAAGCTTTCTTT.